This T cell receptor (beta chain) was captured by sequencing in a study of OX40 agonist ivuxolimab in advanced cancers. Whole-study context: The study reported partial responses in three patients: one hepatocellular carcinoma, two cutaneous melanoma. Study-level points and caveats: With doses of 0.1 to 3.0 mg/kg, CD4+ and CD8+ blood T cells had undergone clonal expansion by week 6.

This table comes from immunoSEQ multiplex PCR, and its TCRdb copy is limited to in-frame clones, with some not included. The sample carries about 46,000 clones, roughly nine tenths recorded once. Trimming took off 3 bases at V and 5 bases at J, with 19 bases between the two ends. Germline CDR1 is MNHEY and CDR2 is SMNVEV (reference sequence). CDR3 length: 17 residues. The table lists this clone with a count of one. Its antigen is not identified. Sequencing was performed on CD4+ or CD8+ T cells sorted from blood, taken in a trial of the OX40 agonist ivuxolimab. J is TRBJ2-2 and V is TRBV27, with D possibly matching TRBD2 (5 bases). The receptor was derived from an adult with an advanced solid tumor such as melanoma, head and neck, liver or kidney cancer. The CDR3 is CASSFWSGGRRTGELFF. CDR3 bases: TGTGCCAGCAGTTTCTGGTCGGGTGGTCGGAGGACCGGGGAGCTGTTTTTT.